A single sample is the source of the 32 T cell receptor beta chains below, sequenced in a study of cytomegalovirus exposure and HLA in healthy donors. The PCR ran on 60 Vbeta and 13 Jbeta primers. Repertoires were generated with immunoSEQ multiplex PCR, while TCRdb's copy carries only in-frame clones and drops some. The sample carries 78,000 or so clones, around 60% recorded once. Sequencing was performed on PBMCs. Receptor source: a male donor in good health and CMV-seropositive.

The CDR3 protein is CASRTKGGQPQHF. The CDR3, as DNA: TGTGCCAGCAGAACCAAGGGGGGGCAGCCCCAGCATTTT. The chain uses TRBV6-4 and TRBJ1-5; D perhaps matches TRBD1 (6 bases). V lost 6 bases and J lost 7, with 13 bases in between. Germline CDR1 MRHNA, CDR2 SNTAGT. The CDR3 is 13 amino acids.

This clone showed up just a few times. The V call is TRBV29-1, the J call TRBJ1-2; no firm D call. This CDR3 spans 12 amino acids. V was shortened by 8 bases and J by 2 bases, with 12 bases between the two germline ends. Germline CDR1 is SQVTM and CDR2 is ANQGSEA. CDR3 coding DNA: TGCAGCATTGTAAGGAGGAACTATGGCTACACCTTC. Translated: CSIVRRNYGYTF.

This sequence joins TRBV6-5 and TRBJ2-3; the D gene is possibly TRBD2 (5 bases). This CDR3 has 15 amino acids. CDR1 is MNHEY, CDR2 SVGAGI, per germline. The V end lost 6 bases, the J end lost 2 bases, and 15 bases lay between the germline ends. The DNA of the CDR3 is TGTGCCAGCAGAAAGCTTGTGGGAGCCACAGATACGCAGTATTTT. Its protein is CASRKLVGATDTQYF.

The chain uses TRBV5-1 and TRBJ1-5; D perhaps matches TRBD1 (6 bases). Trimming pared 4 bases from V and 3 bases from J, leaving 11 bases between. Looked up from germline, CDR1 is SGHRS and CDR2 is YFSETQ. The CDR3 spans 14 residues. The CDR3 spells CASSQTGLNQPQHF. CDR3 DNA sequence: TGCGCCAGCAGCCAGACAGGACTCAATCAGCCCCAGCATTTT.

The chain joins TRBV4-3 to TRBJ2-1, with 9 nucleotides matching TRBD1. V was clipped by 0 bases and J by 4 bases; unmatched bases: 4. CDR1 and CDR2 from the germline V gene are LGHNA and YSLEER. The CDR3 totals 16 residues. The CDR3 loop reads CASSQDVTGGYNEQFF. CDR3 nucleotides: TGCGCCAGCAGCCAAGACGTGACAGGGGGTTACAATGAGCAGTTCTTC.

This clone came up a few times. The chain employs TRBV27 and TRBJ2-2; the match to TRBD2 covers 16 bases. This CDR3 region has 19 residues. Unmatched junction bases numbered 3, after V lost 2 bases and J lost 0 bases. CDR1 and CDR2 from the germline V gene are MNHEY and SMNVEV (reference sequence). CDR3 nucleotide sequence: TGTGCCAGCAGTTTAGGGGGACTAGCGGGAGGGCCGAACACCGGGGAGCTGTTTTTT. This gives the protein CASSLGGLAGGPNTGELFF.

The V gene is TRBV14, the J gene TRBJ2-5, with 7 bases fitting TRBD2. Trimming took 4 bases from V and 2 from J; bases not matched to a gene: 4. Germline V gives CDR1 SGHDN, CDR2 FVKESK. The CDR3 runs to 14 residues. The CDR3 bases are TGTGCCAGCAGCCCGCGGGACTATCAAGAGACCCAGTACTTC. It yields the protein CASSPRDYQETQYF.

The rearrangement joins TRBV7-2 to TRBJ1-3; tentatively, D is TRBD1 (6 bases). This CDR3 is built from 14 residues. Trimming left V 7 bases short and J 7 bases short, with 17 bases between. Looked up from germline, CDR1 is SGHTA and CDR2 is FQGNSA. CDR3 sequence (DNA): TGTGCCAGCACGGCGCAGGGGAAAGGGAACACCATATATTTT. Translated: CASTAQGKGNTIYF. Full variable domain (rest looked up from reference TRBV7-2 and TRBJ1-3): GAGVSQSPSNKVTEKGKDVELRCDPISGHTALYWYRQSLGQGLEFLIYFQGNSAPDKSGLPSDRFSAERTGGSVSTLTIQRTQQEDSAVYLCASTAQGKGNTIYFGEGSWLTVV.

The V call is TRBV4-1, the J call TRBJ1-6; TRBD1 matches at 11 bases. Trimming at V came to 0 bases and at J to 4 bases, leaving 2 bases not matched to a gene. The CDR3 extends over 17 amino acids. Germline V gene data show CDR1 as MGHRA and CDR2 as YSYEKL. The CDR3 region is CASSQEGTGGYNSPLHF. The CDR3 DNA sequence: TGCGCCAGCAGCCAAGAAGGGACAGGGGGTTATAATTCACCCCTCCACTTT.

The CDR3: CASSAARWGAEGEQFF. DNA of the CDR3: TGTGCCAGCAGCGCGGCCCGCTGGGGTGCGGAGGGTGAGCAGTTCTTC. The rearrangement joins TRBV11-3 to TRBJ2-1; possible D gene TRBD2, 6 bases. Trimming took 5 bases from V and 9 from J, leaving 23 bases between them. This CDR3 contains 16 residues. The germline CDR1 and CDR2 sequences are SGHNT and YENEEA.

CDR3 region: CASSGGARSYEQYF. Written as DNA, the CDR3 is TGTGCCAGCAGTGGTGGAGCGCGCTCCTACGAGCAGTACTTC. The V call is TRBV6-1, the J call TRBJ2-7, with D unclear. This CDR3 has 14 amino acids. The germline CDR1 and CDR2 sequences are MNHNS and SASEGT. V was pared by 4 bases and J by 0 bases, with 10 bases between.

The chain links TRBV5-5 to TRBJ1-1; D gene unclear. The V end lost 1 base, the J end lost 2 bases, and 9 bases lay between the germline ends. The CDR3 spans 14 residues. Germline loops: CDR1 SGHKS, CDR2 YYEKEE (reference sequence). Here the CDR3 reads CASSLLVSNTEAFF. As DNA, the CDR3 is TGTGCCAGCAGCTTGCTGGTTAGCAACACTGAAGCTTTCTTT.

V usage is TRBV11-2 and J usage is TRBJ2-2; 7 nucleotides match TRBD1. The junction had 2 bases not matched to a gene; V was cut back by 8 bases and J by 5 bases. Per germline, CDR1 SGHAT and CDR2 FQNNGV. The CDR3 covers 12 residues. The CDR3 loop is CASAGGTGELFF. CDR3 DNA sequence: TGTGCCAGCGCAGGGGGAACCGGGGAGCTGTTTTTT.

This clone showed up just a few times. Relative to the germline gene, one junction end is altered; a read error may explain this. The V and J genes are TRBV2 and TRBJ2-3; 8 bases match TRBD1. Germline CDR1 reads SNHLY; CDR2 reads FYNNEI. The CDR3 is 14 amino acids. CDR3 in DNA: TGTGCCAGCAGCAGAGGACAGGGATTAAGCCTTGGGCATTTT. This sequence encodes CASSRGQGLSLGHF. Complete variable domain (other parts from reference TRBV2 and TRBJ2-3): EPEVTQTPSHQVTQMGQEVILRCVPISNHLYFYWYRQILGQKVEFLVSFYNNEISEKSEIFDDQFSVERPDGSNFTLKIRSTKLEDSAMYFCASSRGQGLSLGHFGPGTRLTVL.

This chain joins TRBV7-2 and TRBJ2-7; 7 bases align to TRBD2. With 1 base clipped from V and 1 base from J, the junction kept 7 bases outside the gene matches. CDR3 length equals 16 residues. Germline assignment: CDR1 SGHTA and CDR2 FQGNSA. The chain's CDR3 is CASSLVGGSISYEQYF. In DNA, the CDR3 is TGTGCCAGCAGCTTAGTGGGGGGGTCGATTTCCTACGAGCAGTACTTC.

The chain combines TRBV7-8 with TRBJ1-1; D might be TRBD1 (6 bases). Germline CDR1 SGHVS, CDR2 FQNEAQ. The CDR3 sequence is 15 residues long. Deletions cut 1 base from V and 0 bases from J, with 9 bases between. The CDR3 here is CASSLEGGLNTEAFF. For the CDR3, the DNA is TGTGCCAGCAGCTTAGAAGGGGGTTTGAACACTGAAGCTTTCTTT.

This clone was counted only a few times. The rearrangement uses TRBV5-4 and TRBJ1-4, with 9 bases that match TRBD1. The V gene's germline CDR1 is SGHNT and CDR2 YYREEE (reference sequence). The CDR3 loop spans 17 amino acids. V lost 4 bases, J lost 0 bases, and 7 bases stayed unmatched. This CDR3 reads CASSPGQGTATNEKLFF. Written as DNA, the CDR3 is TGTGCCAGCAGCCCTGGACAGGGGACTGCAACTAATGAAAAACTGTTTTTT.

V usage is TRBV4-2 and J usage is TRBJ1-3; D possibly corresponds to TRBD1 (6 bases). Germline CDR1 reads LGHNA; CDR2 reads YNFKEQ. The CDR3 has 17 amino acids. Trimming stripped 0 bases from V and 2 bases from J, with 14 bases between. CDR3 DNA: TGTGCCAGCAGCCAAGATGGTGGCAGGGGCACTGGAAACACCATATATTTT. It codes for CASSQDGGRGTGNTIYF.

The chain combines TRBV5-4 with TRBJ2-7; 10 bases agree with TRBD1. CDR3 length: 16 amino acids. V lost 0 bases to trimming and J lost 5 bases; unmatched junction nucleotides: 8. Germline CDR1 SGHNT, CDR2 YYREEE (reference sequence). DNA for the CDR3: TGTGCCAGCAGCTTGGGGGGGACAGACAGGGGGCACGAGCAGTACTTC. Translated: CASSLGGTDRGHEQYF.

This clone was counted once. This chain uses TRBV21-1 with TRBJ2-7; TRBD1, the D gene given by the table, was not confirmed from the DNA. TRBV21-1 is given as a pseudogene. CDR3 size: 13 residues. Here the CDR3 DNA reads TGTGCCAGAGGGACATCCCCCCCCTCCGAGCAGTACTTC. Translation: CARGTSPPSEQYF.

The rearrangement links TRBV5-1 to TRBJ1-1; 7 nucleotides agree with TRBD1. From germline, CDR1 is SGHRS and CDR2 YFSETQ. The CDR3 is 14 amino acids. Losses at the gene ends were 6 bases for V and 1 base for J; bases not matched to a gene: 6. The CDR3 DNA is TGCGCCAGCAACCCGACAGGGACGAACACTGAAGCTTTCTTT. Translating gives CASNPTGTNTEAFF.

This clone has more than one count but fewer than ten. CDR3 DNA: TGTGCCAGCAGTTTGGCGGGGACGGATACGCAGTATTTT. Protein sequence: CASSLAGTDTQYF. The chain links TRBV27 to TRBJ2-3; perhaps TRBD2 as D (6 bases). CDR3 length: 13 amino acids. Germline CDR1 reads MNHEY; CDR2 reads SMNVEV (reference sequence). Trimming shortened V by 3 bases and J by 6 bases, and 10 bases separated the two germline ends.

The rearrangement links TRBV6-5 to TRBJ1-4, with D possibly TRBD1 on 6 matching bases. The CDR3 extends over 15 amino acids. The V end was cut by 6 bases, the J end by 5 bases, with 16 bases between. Germline V lookup: CDR1 MNHEY, CDR2 SVGAGI. The CDR3 region is CASREIDRHNEKLFF. In nucleotides, the CDR3 is TGTGCCAGCAGGGAGATTGACAGGCACAATGAAAAACTGTTTTTT.

V gene TRBV2 combines with J gene TRBJ2-2, with TRBD1 matching over 10 bases. With 10 bases clipped from V and 8 bases from J, the junction kept 7 bases outside the gene matches. The CDR3 is 13 amino acids. Germline V lookup: CDR1 SNHLY, CDR2 FYNNEI. This CDR3 is CATPGQGLGELFF. CDR3 nucleotides: TGTGCCACCCCGGGACAGGGGCTTGGGGAGCTGTTTTTT.

The chain joins TRBV28 to TRBJ1-6; D remains ambiguous. The CDR3 loop spans 15 amino acids. From germline, CDR1 is MDHEN and CDR2 SYDVKM. Trimming shortened V by 5 bases and J by 0 bases, and 8 bases separated the two germline ends. The CDR3 region has the DNA TGTGCCAGCAGTACCCTGAGCTCCTATAATTCACCCCTCCACTTT. This encodes CASSTLSSYNSPLHF. Based on the CDR3 plus reference TRBV28 and TRBJ1-6, the full variable domain is DVKVTQSSRYLVKRTGEKVFLECVQDMDHENMFWYRQDPGLGLRLIYFSYDVKMKEKGDIPEGYSVSREKKERFSLILESASTNQTSMYLCASSTLSSYNSPLHFGNGTRLTVT.

The chain has TRBV28 and TRBJ1-5; possible D gene TRBD1, 6 bases. CDR1 MDHEN and CDR2 SYDVKM come from the germline V gene. V dropped 5 bases and J dropped 0 bases, with 23 bases sitting between them. The CDR3 totals 19 residues. The CDR3 DNA is TGTGCCAGCAGTCGCCCGACCGCCGGGACACGCCATAGCAATCAGCCCCAGCATTTT. Residues: CASSRPTAGTRHSNQPQHF.

A few counts support this clone. The rearrangement uses TRBV10-3 and TRBJ1-5, with D perhaps TRBD1 (5 bases). The germline V gene has CDR1 ENHRY and CDR2 SYGVKD. V was shortened by 3 bases and J by 1 base, with 10 bases between the two germline ends. This CDR3 comprises 15 residues. In DNA form, the CDR3 reads TGTGCCATCAGTGACGGGGGTACAAGCAATCAGCCCCAGCATTTT. The encoded protein is CAISDGGTSNQPQHF.

V gene TRBV7-9 combines with J gene TRBJ2-4; 7 bases line up with TRBD1. Germline V CDR1 and CDR2: SEHNR, FQNEAQ (reference sequence). The CDR3 is 15 amino acids. The ends lost 3 bases at V and 4 bases at J; junction bases unmatched: 6. CDR3 amino acids: CASSFSTGVKNIQYF. The CDR3 coding sequence is TGTGCCAGCAGCTTTTCAACAGGGGTTAAAAACATTCAGTACTTC. Drawing the rest from reference TRBV7-9 and TRBJ2-4, the complete variable domain is DTGVSQNPRHKITKRGQNVTFRCDPISEHNRLYWYRQTLGQGPEFLTYFQNEAQLEKSRLLSDRFSAERPKGSFSTLEIQRTEQGDSAMYLCASSFSTGVKNIQYFGAGTRLSVL.

The chain has TRBV25-1 and TRBJ2-3, with 8 bases lining up with TRBD2. Germline-derived CDR1 and CDR2 are MGHDK and SYGVNS. V was pared by 8 bases and J by 15 bases, with 16 bases of the junction left unmatched. This CDR3 contains 13 residues. CDR3 sequence: CASSDPGGLQQYF. The DNA for the CDR3 is TGTGCCAGCTCTGATCCGGGAGGGCTTCAGCAATATTTT.

The chain employs TRBV30 and TRBJ1-1; TRBD1 is a possible D gene (5 bases). CDR1 and CDR2 from the germline V gene are GTSNPN and SVGIG (reference sequence). The V and J ends lost 7 bases and 4 bases respectively, with 19 bases between them. The length of the CDR3 is 14 residues. The CDR3 reads CAFTEGRGGTEAFF. CDR3 DNA sequence: TGTGCCTTTACGGAGGGTCGGGGGGGCACTGAAGCTTTCTTT.

This clone was seen only a few times. The V call is TRBV9, the J call TRBJ1-3, with TRBD1 as a possible D gene (5 bases). CDR1 is SGDLS, CDR2 YYNGEE, per germline. Trimming stripped 6 bases from V and 4 bases from J, with 14 bases between. The CDR3 sequence is 14 residues long. The CDR3: CASTPDSGGNTIYF. The CDR3 bases are TGTGCCAGCACCCCCGATTCAGGGGGAAACACCATATATTTT.

The chain recombines TRBV10-1 with TRBJ1-2; TRBD1 aligns across 10 bases. V trimming: 5 bases; J trimming: 4 bases; junction bases outside the gene matches: 7. The CDR3 is made up of 15 amino acids. The germline CDR1 and CDR2 sequences are WNHNN and SYGVQD (reference sequence). The CDR3 spells CASSISGQGIYGYTF. Here the CDR3 DNA reads TGCGCCAGCAGTATTTCGGGACAGGGGATCTATGGCTACACCTTC.